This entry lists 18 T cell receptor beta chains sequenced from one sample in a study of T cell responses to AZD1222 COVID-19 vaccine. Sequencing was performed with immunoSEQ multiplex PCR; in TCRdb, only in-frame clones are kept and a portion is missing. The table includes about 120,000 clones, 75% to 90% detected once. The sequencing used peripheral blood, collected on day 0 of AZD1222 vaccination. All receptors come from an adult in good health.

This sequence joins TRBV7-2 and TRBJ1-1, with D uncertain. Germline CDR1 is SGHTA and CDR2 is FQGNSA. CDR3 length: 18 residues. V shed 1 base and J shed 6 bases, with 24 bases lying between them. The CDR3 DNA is TGTGCCAGCAGCTTAGACACGGGCAGACTCTTGGTAGCTGCTGAAGCTTTCTTT. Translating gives CASSLDTGRLLVAAEAFF.

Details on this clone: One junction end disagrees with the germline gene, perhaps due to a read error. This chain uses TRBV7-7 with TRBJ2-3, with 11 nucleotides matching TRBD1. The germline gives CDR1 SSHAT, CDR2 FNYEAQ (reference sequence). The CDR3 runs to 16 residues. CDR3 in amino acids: CASSPAGQGAPDTQYF. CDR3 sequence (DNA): TGTGCTAGCAGCCCAGCAGGACAGGGGGCACCCGATACGCAGTATTTT.

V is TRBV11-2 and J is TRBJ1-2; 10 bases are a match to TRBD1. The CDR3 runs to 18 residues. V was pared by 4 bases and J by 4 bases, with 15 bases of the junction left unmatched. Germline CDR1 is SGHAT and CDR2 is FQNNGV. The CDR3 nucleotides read TGTGCCAGCAGCTCAATCCCCCGGGACAGGGGTGGGGCCTATGGCTACACCTTC. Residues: CASSSIPRDRGGAYGYTF.

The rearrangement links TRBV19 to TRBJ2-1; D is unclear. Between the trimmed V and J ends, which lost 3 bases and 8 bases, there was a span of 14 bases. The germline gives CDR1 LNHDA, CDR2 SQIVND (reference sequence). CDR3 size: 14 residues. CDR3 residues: CASSIRAPLDEQFF. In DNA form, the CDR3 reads TGTGCCAGTAGTATTAGGGCCCCGCTCGATGAGCAGTTCTTC.

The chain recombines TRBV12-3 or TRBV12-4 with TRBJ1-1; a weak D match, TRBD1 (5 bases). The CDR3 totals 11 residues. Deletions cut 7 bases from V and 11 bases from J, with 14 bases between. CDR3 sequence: CASTWGREAFF. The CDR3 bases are TGTGCCAGCACCTGGGGGAGGGAGGCTTTCTTT.

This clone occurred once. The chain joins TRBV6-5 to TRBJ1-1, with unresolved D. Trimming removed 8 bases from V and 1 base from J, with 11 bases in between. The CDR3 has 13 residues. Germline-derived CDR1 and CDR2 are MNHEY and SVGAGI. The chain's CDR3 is CASRVMRNTEAFF. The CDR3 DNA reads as TGTGCCAGCCGAGTCATGAGGAACACTGAAGCTTTCTTT.

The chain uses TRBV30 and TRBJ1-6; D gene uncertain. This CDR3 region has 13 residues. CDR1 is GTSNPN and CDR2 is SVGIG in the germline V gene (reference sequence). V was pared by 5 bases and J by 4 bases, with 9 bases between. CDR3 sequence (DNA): TGTGCCTGGGGCAGGAATTATAATTCACCCCTCCACTTT. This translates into CAWGRNYNSPLHF.

The CDR3 nucleotides read TGTGCCAGCTCACCACCGGGTTCCCTGGGGGACGTCCTGACTTTC. Protein: CASSPPGSLGDVLTF. This chain links TRBV18 with TRBJ2-6; D tentatively fits TRBD1 or TRBD2 (5 bases each). This CDR3 has 15 residues. Deletions cut 0 bases from V and 11 bases from J, with 14 bases between. Germline CDR1 and CDR2: KGHSH and LQKENI.

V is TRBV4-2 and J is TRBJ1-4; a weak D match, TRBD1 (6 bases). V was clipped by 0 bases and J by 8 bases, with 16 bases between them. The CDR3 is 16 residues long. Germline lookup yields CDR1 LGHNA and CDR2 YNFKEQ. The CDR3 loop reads CASSQEGGGAREKLFF. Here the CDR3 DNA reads TGTGCCAGCAGCCAAGAGGGTGGGGGGGCAAGAGAAAAACTGTTTTTT.

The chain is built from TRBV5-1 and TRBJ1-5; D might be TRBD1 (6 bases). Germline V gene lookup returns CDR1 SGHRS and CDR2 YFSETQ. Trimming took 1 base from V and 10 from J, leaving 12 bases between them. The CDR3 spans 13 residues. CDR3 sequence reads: CASSLTGTSPQHF. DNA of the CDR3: TGCGCCAGCAGCTTGACAGGGACAAGCCCCCAGCATTTT.

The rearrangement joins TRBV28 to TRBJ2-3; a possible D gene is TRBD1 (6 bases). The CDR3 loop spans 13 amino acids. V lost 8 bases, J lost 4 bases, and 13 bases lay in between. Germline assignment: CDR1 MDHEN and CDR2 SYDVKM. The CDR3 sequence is CASGTRGSDTQYF. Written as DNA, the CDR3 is TGTGCCAGCGGTACCAGGGGATCAGATACGCAGTATTTT.

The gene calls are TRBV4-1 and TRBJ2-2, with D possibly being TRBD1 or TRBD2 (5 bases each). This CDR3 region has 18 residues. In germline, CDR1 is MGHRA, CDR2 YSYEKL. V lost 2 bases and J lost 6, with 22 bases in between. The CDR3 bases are TGCGCCAGCAGCCAACTAACCTGGGGGAGCCTATCCCCCGGGGAGCTGTTTTTT. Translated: CASSQLTWGSLSPGELFF.

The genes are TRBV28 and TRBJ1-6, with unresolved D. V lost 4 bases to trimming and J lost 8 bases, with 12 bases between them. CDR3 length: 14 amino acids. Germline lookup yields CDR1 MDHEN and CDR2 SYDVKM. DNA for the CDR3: TGTGCCAGCAGTTGGGGAGGGAATGATTCACCCCTCCACTTT. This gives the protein CASSWGGNDSPLHF. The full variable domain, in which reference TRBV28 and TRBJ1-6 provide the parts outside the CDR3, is DVKVTQSSRYLVKRTGEKVFLECVQDMDHENMFWYRQDPGLGLRLIYFSYDVKMKEKGDIPEGYSVSREKKERFSLILESASTNQTSMYLCASSWGGNDSPLHFGNGTRLTVT.

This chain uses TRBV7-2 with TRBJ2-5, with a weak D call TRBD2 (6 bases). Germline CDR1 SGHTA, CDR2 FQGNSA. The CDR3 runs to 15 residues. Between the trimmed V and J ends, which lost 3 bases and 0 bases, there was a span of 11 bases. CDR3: CASSFSGGNQETQYF. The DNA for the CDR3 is TGTGCCAGCAGCTTTAGCGGAGGAAACCAAGAGACCCAGTACTTC.

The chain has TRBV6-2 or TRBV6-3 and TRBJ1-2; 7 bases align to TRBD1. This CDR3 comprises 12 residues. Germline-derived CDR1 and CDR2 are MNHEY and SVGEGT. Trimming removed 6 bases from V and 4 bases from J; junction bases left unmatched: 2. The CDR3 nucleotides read TGTGCCAGCAGCCCAGGGGGCTATGGCTACACCTTC. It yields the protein CASSPGGYGYTF.

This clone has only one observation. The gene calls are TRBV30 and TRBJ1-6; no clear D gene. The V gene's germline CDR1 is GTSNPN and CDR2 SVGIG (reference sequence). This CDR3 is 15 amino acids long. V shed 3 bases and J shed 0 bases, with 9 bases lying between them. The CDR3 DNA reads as TGTGCCTGGAGGCAGGCCAGCTCCTATAATTCACCCCTCCACTTT. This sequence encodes CAWRQASSYNSPLHF.

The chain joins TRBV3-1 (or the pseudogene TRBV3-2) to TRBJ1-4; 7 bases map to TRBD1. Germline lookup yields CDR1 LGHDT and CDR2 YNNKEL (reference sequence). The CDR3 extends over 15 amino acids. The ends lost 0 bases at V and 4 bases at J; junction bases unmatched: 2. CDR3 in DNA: TGTGCCAGCAGCCAAGAGGACAGGTATAATGAAAAACTGTTTTTT. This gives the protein CASSQEDRYNEKLFF.

CDR3 loop: CAIREDPAPYNEQFF. DNA for the CDR3: TGTGCCATCAGGGAGGATCCTGCACCCTACAATGAGCAGTTCTTC. J is TRBJ2-1 and V is TRBV10-3, with a weak D call TRBD2 (5 bases). The ends were cut back, 6 bases at V and 2 bases at J, with 14 bases in the middle. This CDR3 spans 15 amino acids. Germline V gives CDR1 ENHRY, CDR2 SYGVKD.